The 6 T cell receptor beta chains given below trace back to one sample, sequenced in a study of blood T cell repertoires in COVID-19. Profiled with immunoSEQ multiplex PCR; TCRdb holds only in-frame clones, not every one. Of fewer than 250,000 clones listed, around 88% are singletons. The sequenced material came from peripheral blood. These receptors came from a woman between 50 and 59 years old with acute or convalescent COVID-19.

The chain couples TRBV4-1 to TRBJ2-7; D might be TRBD2 (6 bases). Germline V gene sequence: CDR1 MGHRA, CDR2 YSYEKL. CDR3 size: 14 residues. V gave up 4 bases and J gave up 1 base, with 11 bases separating them. The CDR3 is CASSPGLASYEQYF. The CDR3 DNA follows: TGCGCCAGCAGCCCGGGACTGGCTTCCTACGAGCAGTACTTC.

V usage is TRBV9 and J usage is TRBJ2-1; the match to TRBD2 covers 11 bases. Germline V gives CDR1 SGDLS, CDR2 YYNGEE. The CDR3 has 16 amino acids. J was trimmed by 4 bases and V by 4 bases; bases with no gene match: 7. CDR3 loop: CASSKEGTSGYNEQFF. The DNA of the CDR3 is TGTGCCAGCAGCAAAGAAGGGACTAGCGGATACAATGAGCAGTTCTTC.

The chain employs TRBV27 and TRBJ2-7, with a weak D call TRBD2 (7 bases). The germline CDR1 and CDR2 sequences are MNHEY and SMNVEV (reference sequence). Trimming left V 0 bases short and J 2 bases short, with 17 bases between. This CDR3 has 17 residues. The CDR3 nucleotides read TGTGCCAGCAGTTTATCATATGGGGGGGGCAAAGCCTACGAGCAGTACTTC. Amino acids: CASSLSYGGGKAYEQYF.

CDR3 in amino acids: CASSSRGSRSGETQYF. The CDR3 coding sequence is TGTGCCAGCAGTTCCCGCGGGAGCCGTTCGGGAGAGACCCAGTACTTC. The rearrangement joins TRBV6-2 or TRBV6-3 to TRBJ2-5, with 7 bases that match TRBD2. The CDR3 has 16 amino acids. Germline CDR1 reads MNHEY; CDR2 reads SVGEGT. V lost 4 bases and J lost 4; bases outside the gene matches: 12.

The chain recombines TRBV3-1 (or the pseudogene TRBV3-2) with TRBJ2-1, with D perhaps TRBD1 (5 bases). The length of the CDR3 is 14 residues. Trimming pared 3 bases from V and 9 bases from J, leaving 15 bases between. The germline V gene has CDR1 LGHDT and CDR2 YNNKEL (reference sequence). Here the CDR3 reads CASSQSPTGGEQFF. The CDR3 nucleotides read TGTGCCAGCAGCCAGAGCCCCACAGGCGGTGAGCAGTTCTTC.

This rearrangement joins TRBV7-2 to TRBJ2-7; tentatively, D is TRBD2 (6 bases). CDR3 length equals 15 residues. Germline assignment: CDR1 SGHTA and CDR2 FQGNSA. Trimming left V 1 base short and J 2 bases short, with 12 bases between. This CDR3 is CASSLDGGGPYEQYF. The CDR3 coding sequence is TGTGCCAGCAGCTTAGATGGGGGAGGTCCCTACGAGCAGTACTTC.